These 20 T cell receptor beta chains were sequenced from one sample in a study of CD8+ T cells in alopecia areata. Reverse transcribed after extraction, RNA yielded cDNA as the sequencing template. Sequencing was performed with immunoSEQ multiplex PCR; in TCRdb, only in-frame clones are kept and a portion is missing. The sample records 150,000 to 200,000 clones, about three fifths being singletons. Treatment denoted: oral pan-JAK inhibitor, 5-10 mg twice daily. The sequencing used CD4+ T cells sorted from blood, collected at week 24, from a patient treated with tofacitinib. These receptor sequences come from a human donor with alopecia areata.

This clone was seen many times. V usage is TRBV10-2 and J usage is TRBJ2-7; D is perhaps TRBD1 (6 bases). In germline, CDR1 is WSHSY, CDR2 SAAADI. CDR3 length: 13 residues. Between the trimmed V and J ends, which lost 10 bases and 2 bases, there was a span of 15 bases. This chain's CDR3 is CATKNRDTYEQYF. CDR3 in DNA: TGCGCCACCAAAAACAGGGACACCTACGAGCAGTACTTC.

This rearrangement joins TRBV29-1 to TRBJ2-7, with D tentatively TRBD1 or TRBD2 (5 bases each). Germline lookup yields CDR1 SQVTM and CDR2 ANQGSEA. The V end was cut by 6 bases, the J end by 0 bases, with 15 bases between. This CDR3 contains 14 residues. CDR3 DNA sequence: TGCAGCGTCCTTGGACAAGGGAGCTCCTACGAGCAGTACTTC. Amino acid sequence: CSVLGQGSSYEQYF.

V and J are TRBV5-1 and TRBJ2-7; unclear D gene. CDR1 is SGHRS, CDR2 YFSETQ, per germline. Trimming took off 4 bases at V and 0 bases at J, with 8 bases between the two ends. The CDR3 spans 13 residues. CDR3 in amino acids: CASSPDNSYEQYF. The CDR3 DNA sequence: TGCGCCAGCAGCCCTGACAACTCCTACGAGCAGTACTTC.

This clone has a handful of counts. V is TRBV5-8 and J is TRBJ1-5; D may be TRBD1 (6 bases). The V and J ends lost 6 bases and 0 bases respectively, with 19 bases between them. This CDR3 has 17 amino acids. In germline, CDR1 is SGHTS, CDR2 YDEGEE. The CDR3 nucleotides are TGTGCCAGCATCCCCGGGCCTCGGACAGATAGCAATCAGCCCCAGCATTTT. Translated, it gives CASIPGPRTDSNQPQHF.

CDR3 region: CASSLARLVPQYF. CDR3 DNA sequence: TGTGCCAGCAGCTTAGCGCGTCTAGTGCCGCAGTATTTT. V and J are TRBV7-8 and TRBJ2-3; D remains unclear. Germline CDR1 reads SGHVS; CDR2 reads FQNEAQ. Trimming cost V 0 bases and J 10 bases, with 11 bases left between them. The CDR3 is 13 residues long.

The CDR3 loop reads CASSLASGGETQYF. CDR3 coding DNA: TGCGCCAGCAGCTTGGCCTCCGGGGGGGAGACCCAGTACTTC. This chain uses TRBV5-1 with TRBJ2-5; 7 positions agree with TRBD2. The junction had 4 bases not matched to a gene; V was cut back by 0 bases and J by 5 bases. Germline V gene sequence: CDR1 SGHRS, CDR2 YFSETQ. CDR3 length: 14 amino acids.

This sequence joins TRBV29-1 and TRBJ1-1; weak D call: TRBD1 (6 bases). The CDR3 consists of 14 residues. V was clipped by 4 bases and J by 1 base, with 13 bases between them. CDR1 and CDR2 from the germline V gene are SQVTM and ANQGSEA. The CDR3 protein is CSVVIGTRNTEAFF. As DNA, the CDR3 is TGCAGCGTTGTAATAGGGACAAGGAACACTGAAGCTTTCTTT.

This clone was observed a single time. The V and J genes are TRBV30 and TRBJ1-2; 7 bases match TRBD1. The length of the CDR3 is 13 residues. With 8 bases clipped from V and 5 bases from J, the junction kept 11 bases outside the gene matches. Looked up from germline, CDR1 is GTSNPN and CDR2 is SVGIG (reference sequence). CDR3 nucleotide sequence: TGTGCCCTAACTCCCGGGACAGCATATGGCTACACCTTC. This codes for CALTPGTAYGYTF.

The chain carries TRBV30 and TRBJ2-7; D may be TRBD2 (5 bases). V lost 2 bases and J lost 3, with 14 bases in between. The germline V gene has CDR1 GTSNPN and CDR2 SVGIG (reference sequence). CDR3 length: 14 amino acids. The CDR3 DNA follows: TGTGCCTGGAGTCCACCATTCGCGGGCTACGAGCAGTACTTC. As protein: CAWSPPFAGYEQYF.

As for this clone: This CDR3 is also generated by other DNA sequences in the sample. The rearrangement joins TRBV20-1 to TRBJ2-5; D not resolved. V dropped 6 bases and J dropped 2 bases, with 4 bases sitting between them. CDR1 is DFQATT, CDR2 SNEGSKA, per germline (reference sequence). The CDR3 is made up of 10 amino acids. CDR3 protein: CSAYQETQYF. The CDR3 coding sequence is TGCAGTGCCTATCAAGAGACCCAGTACTTC.

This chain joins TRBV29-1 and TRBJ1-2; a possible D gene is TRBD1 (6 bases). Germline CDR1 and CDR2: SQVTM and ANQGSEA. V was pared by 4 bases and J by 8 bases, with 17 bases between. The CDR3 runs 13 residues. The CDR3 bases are TGCAGCGTTGGTGGGCACAGGGATGGCGGCTACACCTTC. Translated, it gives CSVGGHRDGGYTF.

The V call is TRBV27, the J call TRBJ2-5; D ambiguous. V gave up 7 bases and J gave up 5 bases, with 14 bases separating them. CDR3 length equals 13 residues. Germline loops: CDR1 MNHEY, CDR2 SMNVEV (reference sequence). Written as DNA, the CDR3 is TGTGCCAGCAAAATGTATGGCTGGGAGACCCAGTACTTC. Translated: CASKMYGWETQYF.

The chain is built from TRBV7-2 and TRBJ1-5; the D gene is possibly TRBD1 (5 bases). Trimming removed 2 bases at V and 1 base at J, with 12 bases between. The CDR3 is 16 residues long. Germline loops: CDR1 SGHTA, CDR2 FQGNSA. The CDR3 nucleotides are TGTGCCAGCAGCTTATGGGGCAGGAAAAGCAATCAGCCCCAGCATTTT. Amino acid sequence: CASSLWGRKSNQPQHF.

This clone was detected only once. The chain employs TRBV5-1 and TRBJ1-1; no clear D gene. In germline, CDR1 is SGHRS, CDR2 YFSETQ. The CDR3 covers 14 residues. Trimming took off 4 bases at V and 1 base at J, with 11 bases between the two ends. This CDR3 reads CASSTGRSNTEAFF. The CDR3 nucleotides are TGCGCCAGCAGCACCGGACGGTCGAACACTGAAGCTTTCTTT.

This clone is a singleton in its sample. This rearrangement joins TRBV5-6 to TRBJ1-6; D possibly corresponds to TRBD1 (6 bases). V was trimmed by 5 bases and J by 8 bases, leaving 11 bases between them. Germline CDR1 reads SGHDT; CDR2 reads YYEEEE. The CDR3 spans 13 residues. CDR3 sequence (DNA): TGTGCCAGCAGGCTGGACAGTGATTCACCCCTCCACTTT. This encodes CASRLDSDSPLHF.

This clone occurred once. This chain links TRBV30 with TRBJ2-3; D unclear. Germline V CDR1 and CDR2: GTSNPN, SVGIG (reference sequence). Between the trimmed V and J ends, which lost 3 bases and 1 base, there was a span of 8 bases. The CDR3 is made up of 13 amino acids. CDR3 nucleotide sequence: TGTGCCTGGAGGGTTCCGGGCACAGATACGCAGTATTTT. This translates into CAWRVPGTDTQYF.

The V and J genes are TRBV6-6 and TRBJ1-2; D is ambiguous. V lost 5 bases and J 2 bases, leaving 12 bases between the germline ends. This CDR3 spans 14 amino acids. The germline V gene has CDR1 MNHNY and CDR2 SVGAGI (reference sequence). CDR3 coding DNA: TGTGCCAGCAGTCCTTCGGGCAAGAACTATGGCTACACCTTC. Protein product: CASSPSGKNYGYTF.

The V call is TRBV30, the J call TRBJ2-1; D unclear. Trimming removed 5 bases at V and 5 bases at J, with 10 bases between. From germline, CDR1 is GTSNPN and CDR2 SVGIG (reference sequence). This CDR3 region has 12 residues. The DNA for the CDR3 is TGTGCCTGGTCCGGAGATGACAATGAGCAGTTCTTC. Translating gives CAWSGDDNEQFF.

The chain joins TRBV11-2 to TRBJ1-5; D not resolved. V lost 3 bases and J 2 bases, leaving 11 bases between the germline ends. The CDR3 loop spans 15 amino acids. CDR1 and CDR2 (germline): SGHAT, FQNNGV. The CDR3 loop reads CASSLGGFGNQPQHF. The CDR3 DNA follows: TGTGCCAGCAGCTTGGGAGGGTTCGGCAATCAGCCCCAGCATTTT. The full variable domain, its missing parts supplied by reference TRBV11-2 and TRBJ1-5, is EAGVAQSPRYKIIEKRQSVAFWCNPISGHATLYWYQQILGQGPKLLIQFQNNGVVDDSQLPKDRFSAERLKGVDSTLKIQPAKLEDSAVYLCASSLGGFGNQPQHFGDGTRLSIL.

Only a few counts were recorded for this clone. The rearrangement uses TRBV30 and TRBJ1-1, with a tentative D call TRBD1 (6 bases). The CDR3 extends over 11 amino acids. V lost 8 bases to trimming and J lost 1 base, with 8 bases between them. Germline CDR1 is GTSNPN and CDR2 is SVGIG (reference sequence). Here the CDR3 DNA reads TGTGCCCGACAGGAGAACACTGAAGCTTTCTTT. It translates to CARQENTEAFF.